The clone carrying this T cell receptor (beta chain) has a single count. As yet, its antigen is unknown. These data originate in a study of CD8 T cells in Susac syndrome. Study results and limitations: The authors acknowledged that the study's TCR sequencing and HLA analysis involved relatively few individuals.

It was healthy donors who served as the controls, matched for age and sex. TEMRA cells were enriched by FACS, while CD8+ and CD4+ T cells were obtained through a negative isolation that was performed magnetically. The RNA, about 0.45 to 1 ug, was put through reverse transcription using random hexamers. An immunoSEQ multiplex PCR amplified TCR beta CDR3 over 54 Vbeta and 13 Jbeta. TCRdb passed the immunoSEQ multiplex PCR reads through MiXCR, listing each CDR3 protein once. The sample records 150,000 to 200,000 distinct CDR3 sequences, about 95% being singletons. This CDR3 contains 16 residues. Germline CDR1 is SQVTM and CDR2 is ANQGSEA. The V segment lost 2 bases and the J segment 0 bases; nucleotides outside the gene matches: 5.

The sequence came from a human donor in good health. The sample consisted of CD4+ T cells from PBMCs. J is TRBJ2-1 and V is TRBV29-1, with TRBD2 matching 9 bases. The CDR3 region has the DNA TGCAGCGTTGAAAGCGGGAGGACTAGCTCCTACAATGAGCAGTTCTTC. It is translated as CSVESGRTSSYNEQFF.